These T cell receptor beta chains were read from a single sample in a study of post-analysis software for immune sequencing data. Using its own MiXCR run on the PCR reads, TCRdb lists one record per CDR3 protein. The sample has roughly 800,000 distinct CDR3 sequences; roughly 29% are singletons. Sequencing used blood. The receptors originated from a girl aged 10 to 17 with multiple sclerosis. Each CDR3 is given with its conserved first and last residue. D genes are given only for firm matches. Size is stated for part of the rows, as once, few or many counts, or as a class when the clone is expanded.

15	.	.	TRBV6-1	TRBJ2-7	CASSEVGRGWVGQYF	TGTGCCAGCAGTGAAGTCGGCAGGGGCTGGGTAGGGCAGTACTTC
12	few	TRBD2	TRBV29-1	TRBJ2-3	CSVSGGSDTQYF	TGCAGCGTAAGCGGGGGCTCAGATACGCAGTATTTT
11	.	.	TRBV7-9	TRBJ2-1	CASGQRGVQFF	TGTGCCAGCGGCCAGCGAGGTGTGCAGTTCTTC
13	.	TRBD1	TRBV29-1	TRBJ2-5	CSVGQGDKETQYF	TGCAGCGTTGGACAGGGGGATAAAGAGACCCAGTACTTC
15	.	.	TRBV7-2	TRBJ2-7	CASSLNPGHRYEQYF	TGTGCCAGCAGCTTGAATCCGGGACACCGCTACGAGCAGTACTTC
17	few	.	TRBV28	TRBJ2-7	CASSLNPQQGPTYEQYF	TGTGCCAGCAGTTTAAACCCCCAACAGGGCCCCACCTACGAGCAGTACTTC
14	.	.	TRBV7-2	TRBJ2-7	CASSSLGLLYEQYF	TGTGCCAGCAGCTCGCTCGGGCTGCTCTACGAGCAGTACTTC
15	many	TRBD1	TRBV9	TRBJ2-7	CASSVAGQGTYEQYF	TGTGCCAGCAGCGTAGCAGGACAGGGTACCTACGAGCAGTACTTC
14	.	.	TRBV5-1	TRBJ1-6	CASSLQGNNSPLHF	TGCGCCAGCAGCTTGCAAGGGAATAATTCACCCCTCCACTTT
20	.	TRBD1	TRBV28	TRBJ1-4	CASSSTSGQGIGATNEKLFF	TGTGCCAGCAGTTCTACCTCGGGACAGGGGATCGGGGCAACTAATGAAAAACTGTTTTTT
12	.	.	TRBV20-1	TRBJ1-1	CSATGLRTEVFF	TGCAGTGCTACTGGGCTGCGCACTGAAGTTTTCTTT
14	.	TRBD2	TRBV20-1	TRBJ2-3	CSAEREGRVDTQYF	TGCAGTGCCGAGCGGGAGGGCCGGGTAGATACGCAGTATTTT
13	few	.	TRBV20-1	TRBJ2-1	CSARGVTANEQFF	TGCAGTGCCCGAGGGGTTACGGCCAATGAGCAGTTCTTC
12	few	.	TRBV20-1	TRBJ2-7	CSATRDSYEQYF	TGCAGTGCTACCCGGGACTCATACGAGCAGTACTTC
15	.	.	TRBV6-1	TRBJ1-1	CASSEQSRFSTEAFF	TGTGCCAGCAGTGAACAGTCCCGTTTTTCCACTGAAGCTTTCTTT
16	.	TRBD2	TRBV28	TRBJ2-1	CAIMSSGQLSYNEQFF	TGTGCCATAATGAGTAGCGGGCAACTCTCCTACAATGAGCAGTTCTTC
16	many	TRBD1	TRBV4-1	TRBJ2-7	CASSQVTGQGSSEQYF	TGCGCCAGCAGCCAAGTAACGGGACAGGGGTCGAGCGAGCAGTACTTC
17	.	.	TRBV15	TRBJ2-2	CATARDRADYLTGELFF	TGTGCCACGGCGAGGGATAGGGCAGACTACCTCACCGGGGAGCTGTTTTTT
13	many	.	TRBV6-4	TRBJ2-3	CASSWGNTDTQYF	TGTGCCAGCAGTTGGGGGAACACAGATACGCAGTATTTT
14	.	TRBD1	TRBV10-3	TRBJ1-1	CAISPTGEGTEAFF	TGTGCCATCAGTCCGACAGGGGAGGGCACTGAAGCTTTCTTT
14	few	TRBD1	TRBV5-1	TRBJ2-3	CASRQGAMTDTQYF	TGCGCCAGCAGACAGGGGGCTATGACAGATACGCAGTATTTT
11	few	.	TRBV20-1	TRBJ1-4	CSARWQGALFF	TGCAGTGCTAGGTGGCAGGGAGCGCTGTTTTTT
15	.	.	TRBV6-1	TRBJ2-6	CATGGPSSGANVLTF	TGTGCCACCGGGGGGCCCAGCTCTGGGGCCAACGTCCTGACTTTC
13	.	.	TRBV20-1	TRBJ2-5	CSASGLPRETQYF	TGCAGTGCTAGTGGGCTCCCCCGGGAGACCCAGTACTTC
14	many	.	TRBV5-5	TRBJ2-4	CASSLGVAKNIQYF	TGTGCCAGCAGTTTAGGGGTGGCCAAAAACATTCAGTACTTC
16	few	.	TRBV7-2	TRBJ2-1	CASSLQGAGSYNEQFF	TGTGCCAGCAGCCTACAGGGAGCCGGCTCCTACAATGAGCAGTTCTTC
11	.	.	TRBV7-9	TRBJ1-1	CASSPAPEAFF	TGTGCCAGCAGCCCGGCCCCTGAAGCTTTCTTT
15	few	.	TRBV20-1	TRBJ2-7	CSARDQGGGLYEQYF	TGCAGTGCTAGAGATCAGGGGGGAGGGCTCTACGAGCAGTACTTC
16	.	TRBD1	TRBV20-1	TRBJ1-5	CSARNYGQGDNQPQHF	TGCAGTGCTAGGAATTATGGTCAGGGGGATAATCAGCCCCAGCATTTT
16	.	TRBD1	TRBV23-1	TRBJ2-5	CASSQLGTGRVETQYF	TGCGCCAGCAGTCAACTCGGGACAGGGAGAGTGGAGACCCAGTACTTC
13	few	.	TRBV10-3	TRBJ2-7	CAISEGQSYEQYF	TGTGCCATCAGTGAGGGACAATCTTACGAGCAGTACTTC